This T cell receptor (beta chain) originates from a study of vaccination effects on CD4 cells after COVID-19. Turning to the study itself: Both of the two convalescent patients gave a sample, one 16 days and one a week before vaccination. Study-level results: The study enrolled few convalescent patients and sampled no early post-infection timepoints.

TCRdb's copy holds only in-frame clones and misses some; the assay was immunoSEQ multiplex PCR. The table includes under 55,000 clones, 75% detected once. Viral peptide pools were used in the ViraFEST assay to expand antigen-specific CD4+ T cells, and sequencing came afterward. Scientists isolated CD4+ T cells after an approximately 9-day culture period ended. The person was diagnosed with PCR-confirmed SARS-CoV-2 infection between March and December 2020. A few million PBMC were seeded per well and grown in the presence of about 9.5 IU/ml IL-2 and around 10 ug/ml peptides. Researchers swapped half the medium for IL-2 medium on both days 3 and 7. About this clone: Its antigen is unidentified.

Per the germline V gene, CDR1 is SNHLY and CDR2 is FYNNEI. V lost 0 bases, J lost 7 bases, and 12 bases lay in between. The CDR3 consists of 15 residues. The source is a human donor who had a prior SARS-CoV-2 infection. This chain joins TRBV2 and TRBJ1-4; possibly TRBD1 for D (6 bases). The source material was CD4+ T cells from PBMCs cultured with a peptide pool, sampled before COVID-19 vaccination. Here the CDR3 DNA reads TGTGCCAGCAGTGAAGCGGTACAGGGTGGTGAAAAACTGTTTTTT. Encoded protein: CASSEAVQGGEKLFF.